The subject of this entry is one T cell receptor beta chain. Antigen specificity is unknown. Blood collection times were about day -28 and days 30, 100, 180 posttransplant. This entry comes from a study of T cell clonotyping in hematopoietic cell transplantation. TCRdb's copy holds only in-frame clones and misses some; the assay was immunoSEQ multiplex PCR. Of around 8,000 clones in the sample, more than 80% were seen once. Looked up from germline, CDR1 is SGHRS and CDR2 is YFSETQ. J lost 2 bases, V lost 1 base, and 3 bases had no gene match. The CDR3 spans 15 residues. Whole-study findings and limits: At the given depth, recipient repertoires were over 95% de novo clonotypes.

This TCR was recovered from a female patient in her fifties or sixties who had an allogeneic stem cell transplant from an unrelated donor, so the T cells may come from the graft donor. Some clones in this sample may be carry-over from other donors' samples. V gene TRBV5-1 combines with J gene TRBJ2-7; TRBD2 matches at 10 bases. The source material was PBMCs, sampled 180 days after allogeneic stem cell transplant. The CDR3, as DNA: TGCGCCAGCAGCTTGTCTAGCGGGAGACCCTACGAGCAGTACTTC. Translated: CASSLSSGRPYEQYF.